This TCR beta chain appears in the sequencing data of a study of T cell responses to AZD1222 COVID-19 vaccine. The V gene lost 5 bases and the J gene lost 1 base, with 11 bases spanning the gap. The CDR3 sequence is 14 residues long. CDR1 and CDR2 from the germline V gene are LNHDA and SQIVND (reference sequence). Study-wide results and limits: AZD1222 recipients seropositive at baseline numbered only 6 or 7. Vaccination with two AZD1222 doses was followed by a rise in Spike-specific TCR breadth and depth.

With regard to this clone: Its cognate antigen is unknown.

Some clones are missing from TCRdb's copy, which holds only in-frame ones; the method was immunoSEQ multiplex PCR. The table lists tens of thousands of clones, 88% of them singletons. This specimen consisted of peripheral blood, obtained on day 0 of MenACWY control vaccination. The source is an adult in good health. The rearrangement uses TRBV19 and TRBJ1-1; D call uncertain. CDR3 nucleotides: TGTGCCAGTAGTGTACGACTCAGGAACACTGAAGCTTTCTTT. It encodes CASSVRLRNTEAFF.